A selection of T cell receptor beta chains follows, all from one sample in a study of blood T cell repertoires in COVID-19. Only in-frame clones appear in the TCRdb table, and some are missing; sequencing was by immunoSEQ multiplex PCR. The sample consists of about 110,000 clones, 85% to 90% of them appearing once. The specimen was peripheral blood. The receptors shown here come from a woman over 75 with acute or convalescent COVID-19. Both conserved end residues are part of each CDR3. D genes are given only for firm matches. For some rows the clone size is stated as once, few or many, or as a class when expanded; others skip it.

clone_size	v_call	j_call	d_call	cdr3_aa	cdr3_nt
NA	TRBV5-1	TRBJ1-6	NA	CASSLSDNSPLHF	TGCGCCAGCAGCTTGTCAGATAATTCACCCCTCCACTTT
NA	TRBV5-1	TRBJ1-1	NA	CASSLGQMNTEAFF	TGCGCCAGCAGCTTGGGGCAGATGAACACTGAAGCTTTCTTT
NA	TRBV4-1	TRBJ2-1	TRBD2	CASSRKIIGLAGGYNEQFF	TGCGCCAGCAGCCGGAAGATAATCGGACTAGCGGGGGGATACAATGAGCAGTTCTTC
NA	TRBV18	TRBJ2-3	TRBD2	CASGGVADTQYF	TGTGCCAGCGGGGGGGTTGCAGATACGCAGTATTTT
NA	TRBV6-5	TRBJ2-2	NA	CASSRSGELFF	TGTGCCAGCAGCAGATCCGGGGAGCTGTTTTTT
once	TRBV27	TRBJ2-2	NA	CASSLYPGVTGELFF	TGTGCCAGCAGTTTATATCCGGGGGTAACCGGGGAGCTGTTTTTT
NA	TRBV12-5	TRBJ2-1	NA	CASGLVEGSSYNEQFF	TGTGCTAGTGGTTTGGTAGAGGGCAGCTCCTACAATGAGCAGTTCTTC
NA	TRBV6-2/TRBV6-3	TRBJ1-1	NA	CASSQDGFTEAFF	TGTGCCAGCAGTCAAGACGGGTTCACTGAAGCTTTCTTT
NA	TRBV5-1	TRBJ2-5	NA	CASSQPRGQETQYF	TGCGCCAGCAGCCAGCCCCGGGGCCAAGAGACCCAGTACTTC
NA	TRBV11-2	TRBJ1-1	NA	CASSLPYLGTSAEAFF	TGTGCCAGCAGCTTACCCTACTTAGGGACTTCAGCTGAAGCTTTCTTT
NA	TRBV18	TRBJ1-1	NA	CASSPKDLNTEAFF	TGTGCCAGCTCACCTAAGGACTTGAACACTGAAGCTTTCTTT
NA	TRBV28	TRBJ1-1	NA	CASSLFNRPPEAFF	TGTGCCAGCAGTTTATTTAACAGACCCCCTGAAGCTTTCTTT
NA	TRBV29-1	TRBJ1-2	TRBD1	CSVGDRRNYGYTF	TGCAGCGTGGGGGACAGGAGAAACTATGGCTACACCTTC
NA	TRBV11-2	TRBJ1-1	NA	CASSPGRAALTEAFF	TGTGCCAGCAGCCCCGGGCGGGCGGCCCTAACTGAAGCTTTCTTT
NA	TRBV29-1	TRBJ1-2	NA	CSVEDRRANGYTF	TGCAGCGTTGAAGATCGCAGGGCTAATGGCTACACCTTC
NA	TRBV28	TRBJ1-2	NA	CASSLKQVTYGYTF	TGTGCCAGCAGTTTAAAACAGGTGACCTATGGCTACACCTTC
NA	TRBV27	TRBJ2-2	TRBD1	CASRPRQGAGELFF	TGTGCCAGCAGGCCCCGACAGGGGGCCGGGGAGCTGTTTTTT
NA	TRBV28	TRBJ1-5	TRBD1	CASSRPGTGDQPQHF	TGTGCCAGCAGTAGGCCCGGGACAGGGGATCAGCCCCAGCATTTT
NA	TRBV6-2/TRBV6-3	TRBJ1-4	NA	CASSYSIGTRINEKLFF	TGTGCCAGCAGTTACTCTATCGGGACAAGAATTAATGAAAAACTGTTTTTT
NA	TRBV2	TRBJ1-1	NA	CASSQIEAFF	TGTGCCAGCAGTCAGATTGAAGCTTTCTTT
NA	TRBV9	TRBJ1-4	NA	CASSVTGKTNEKLFF	TGTGCCAGCAGCGTAACGGGAAAAACTAATGAAAAACTGTTTTTT
NA	TRBV27	TRBJ1-2	TRBD1	CASSPLSTGGHYGYTF	TGTGCCAGCAGTCCTCTTTCGACAGGGGGACACTATGGCTACACCTTC
few	TRBV6-2/TRBV6-3	TRBJ2-3	TRBD1	CASSSRDRGRPDTQYF	TGTGCCAGCAGTTCCCGGGACAGGGGGCGACCAGATACGCAGTATTTT
NA	TRBV9	TRBJ1-1	NA	CASSLQGRTEAFF	TGTGCCAGCAGCTTACAGGGAAGGACTGAAGCTTTCTTT
NA	TRBV5-6	TRBJ1-1	NA	CASSLGVRENTEAFF	TGTGCCAGCAGCTTGGGGGTGCGGGAGAACACTGAAGCTTTCTTT
once	TRBV5-1	TRBJ2-3	TRBD2	CASSSLAGGTDTQYF	TGCGCCAGCAGCTCGCTAGCGGGAGGCACAGATACGCAGTATTTT
NA	TRBV5-8	TRBJ2-5	NA	CASSFQEQETQYF	TGTGCCAGCAGCTTTCAGGAACAAGAGACCCAGTACTTC
few	TRBV4-1	TRBJ2-7	TRBD2	CASSHLRTSGASYEQYF	TGCGCCAGCAGCCACCTTCGGACTAGCGGGGCCTCCTACGAGCAGTACTTC
NA	TRBV4-1	TRBJ1-2	NA	CASSQVPGALGYGYTF	TGCGCCAGCAGCCAAGTACCAGGGGCGCTTGGCTATGGCTACACCTTC